These T cell receptor beta chains were read from a single sample in a study of blood T cells in healthy people across ages. MiXCR, applied by TCRdb to the 5' RACE reads, yields one record per CDR3 protein. The sample contains roughly 1,500,000 distinct CDR3 sequences, around 36% of which appear only once. The sequencing sample was made of blood. Receptors originate from a woman younger than 45 in good health. The CDR3 runs from the conserved cysteine through the conserved F or W. D genes are given only for firm matches. Part of the rows lack a size; the others show once, few, many or a class for expanded clones.

>NA|TRBJ1-1|once|TRBV7-2
TGTGCCAGCAGCCCATCGGGACTCAGGGACACTGAAGCTTTCTTT
CASSPSGLRDTEAFF
>NA|TRBJ1-4|few|TRBV2
TGTGCTAGCAGTGAGACAGGTTTGAGTGAAAAACTGTTTTTT
CASSETGLSEKLFF
>NA|TRBJ2-1|many|TRBV29-1
TGCAGCGTTGGGTTTAAGGGGACCTCCTACAATGAGCAGTTCTTC
CSVGFKGTSYNEQFF
>TRBD2|TRBJ2-7|NA|TRBV6-5
TGTGCCAGCCCACTAGCGGAACCCTACGAGCAGTACTTC
CASPLAEPYEQYF
>TRBD1|TRBJ2-7|NA|TRBV5-1
TGCGCCAGCAGCTTCATCAAGGGGGCAGGCGAGCAGTACTTC
CASSFIKGAGEQYF
>NA|TRBJ1-1|few|TRBV4-2
TGTGCCAGCAGCCCTGAGGTTGGACAGAGGAACACTGAAGCTTTCTTT
CASSPEVGQRNTEAFF
>TRBD1|TRBJ1-5|NA|TRBV7-6
TGTGCCAGCAGCCACCCAGGGGGTAATCAGCCCCAGCATTTT
CASSHPGGNQPQHF
>TRBD2|TRBJ2-1|once|TRBV7-9
TGTGCCACCAGTAGCGGGAGCAACTACAATGAGCAGTTCTTC
CATSSGSNYNEQFF
>NA|TRBJ2-3|NA|TRBV5-1
TGCGCCAGCAGCGGAGGACTGCACACAGATACGCAGTATTTT
CASSGGLHTDTQYF
>NA|TRBJ1-1|NA|TRBV6-1
TGTGCCAGCAGTGACTTGTCAGGGAACACTGAAGCTTTCTTT
CASSDLSGNTEAFF
>NA|TRBJ2-5|NA|TRBV4-1
TGCGTCAGCAGCCAAGAGGGGCCGACCCAGTACTTC
CVSSQEGPTQYF
>NA|TRBJ2-1|few|TRBV10-3
TGTGCCATCAGTGCAACGGGGGTGCTGCACAATGAGCAGTTCTTC
CAISATGVLHNEQFF
>NA|TRBJ1-1|NA|TRBV9
TGTGCCAGCAGCCCCTCGGACGCATGGGGTGAAGCTTTCTTT
CASSPSDAWGEAFF
>NA|TRBJ2-7|NA|TRBV12-3/TRBV12-4
TGTGCCAGCAGTTTTGACGGTCCTCACGAGCAGTACTTC
CASSFDGPHEQYF
>NA|TRBJ2-3|few|TRBV30
TGTGCCTGGAGTGTAATTCAGTTAGAAGATACGCAGTATTTT
CAWSVIQLEDTQYF
>TRBD2|TRBJ2-1|few|TRBV7-3
TGTGCCAGCAGCCCCCATGGACTAGATAGTGAGCAGTTCTTC
CASSPHGLDSEQFF
>NA|TRBJ2-3|NA|TRBV12-3/TRBV12-4
TGTGCCAGCAGCCCTACTACGACAGATACGCAGTATTTT
CASSPTTTDTQYF
>NA|TRBJ2-1|few|TRBV20-1
TGCAGTGCCCCGGGCAAGGAGCGGTACAATGAGCAGTTCTTC
CSAPGKERYNEQFF
>NA|TRBJ1-2|NA|TRBV5-1
TGCGCCAGCAGCTTGGGGACAGCAGCCGGCTACACCTTC
CASSLGTAAGYTF
>TRBD1|TRBJ2-5|NA|TRBV6-1
TGTGCCAGCAGTGATAGCGGACAGGGGCTTGAGACCCAGTACTTC
CASSDSGQGLETQYF
>NA|TRBJ1-6|NA|TRBV12-3/TRBV12-4
TGTGCCAGCAGCGGGGGCACCAGCTCCTATAATTCACCCCTCCACTTT
CASSGGTSSYNSPLHF
>NA|TRBJ1-5|few|TRBV29-1
TGCAGCGTTGATCACAGGGAACCCCAGCATTTT
CSVDHREPQHF
>TRBD2|TRBJ2-1|few|TRBV12-3/TRBV12-4
TGTGCCAGCAGTTCTAATAGCGGGAGGGCCAGGGATGAGCAGTTCTTC
CASSSNSGRARDEQFF
>NA|TRBJ1-2|many|TRBV12-3/TRBV12-4
TGTGCCAGCAGTACCCGGCGGGTTGGCAACTATGGCTACACCTTC
CASSTRRVGNYGYTF
>NA|TRBJ1-2|few|TRBV27
TGTGCCAGCAGTTTCACGAAAGGCCCTGGCTACACCTTC
CASSFTKGPGYTF
>TRBD1|TRBJ1-5|NA|TRBV4-2
TGTGCCAGCAGCCAAGAGGACAGGTATAGCAATCAGCCCCAGCATTTT
CASSQEDRYSNQPQHF
>TRBD1|TRBJ2-2|NA|TRBV20-1
TGCAGTGCTAGACCCGGACAGGCGAACACCGGGGAGCTGTTTTTT
CSARPGQANTGELFF
>TRBD1|TRBJ2-7|few|TRBV28
TGTGCCAGCAGTTTCCCGGGACAGGGAGTCGACGAGCAGTACTTC
CASSFPGQGVDEQYF
>NA|TRBJ1-5|NA|TRBV28
TGTGCCAGCAGAGAGGTCAGGGTATTCGGAGGGGGGAATCAGCCCCAGCATTTT
CASREVRVFGGGNQPQHF
>NA|TRBJ2-1|NA|TRBV5-1
TGCGCCAGCAGCTTTAGTAGTCAAGCTATCCTTGAGGGTGAGCAGTTCTTC
CASSFSSQAILEGEQFF
>TRBD1|TRBJ2-4|few|TRBV12-3/TRBV12-4
TGTGCCAGCAGTGCCGGGACAGGGGGAAACATTCAGTACTTC
CASSAGTGGNIQYF
>NA|TRBJ2-2|NA|TRBV4-1
TGCGCCAGCAGCCAACCCAGGGAGTCCTTTAACACCGGGGAGCTGTTTTTT
CASSQPRESFNTGELFF
>TRBD2|TRBJ2-1|few|TRBV20-1
TGCAGTGCTAGAGACAGCGGGGGTATCAATGAGCAGTTCTTC
CSARDSGGINEQFF
>NA|TRBJ2-1|NA|TRBV6-6
TGTGCCAGCAGTTATGAGAGATTCTACAATGAGCAGTTCTTC
CASSYERFYNEQFF
>TRBD1|TRBJ2-7|few|TRBV18
TGTGCCAGCTCACCATCCCCGGGACAGGGGATGGACGAGCAGTACTTC
CASSPSPGQGMDEQYF
>NA|TRBJ2-7|NA|TRBV10-3
TGTGCCGTCAGTGAAAAGGGGCGCTACGAGCAGTACTTC
CAVSEKGRYEQYF
>NA|TRBJ1-2|NA|TRBV29-1
TGCAGCGTTGGGACAGACTATGGCTACATCTTC
CSVGTDYGYIF
>TRBD2|TRBJ2-7|NA|TRBV11-2
TGTGCCAGCAGCTTATGGGAGGGGACTAGCGGGTCTAGCTCCTACGAGCAGTACTTC
CASSLWEGTSGSSSYEQYF
>NA|TRBJ2-3|few|TRBV7-2
TGTGCCAGCAGCGGGACAGCGGGTACAGATACGCAGTATTTT
CASSGTAGTDTQYF
>NA|TRBJ2-1|NA|TRBV3-1
TGTGCCAGCAGCTCCGGGAAGAGCTCCTACAATGAGCAGTTCTTC
CASSSGKSSYNEQFF
>NA|TRBJ1-2|NA|TRBV7-2
TGTGCCAGCAGCGACGCATTGGGGGCCCATGGCTGCACCTTC
CASSDALGAHGCTF
>NA|TRBJ2-7|many|TRBV10-3
TGTGCCATCCCACCCTACGAGCAGTACTTC
CAIPPYEQYF
>NA|TRBJ2-1|many|TRBV7-2
TGTGCCAGCAAGTGGGGTGGGAGCTCCTACAATGAGCAGTTCTTC
CASKWGGSSYNEQFF
>NA|TRBJ2-2|few|TRBV9
TGTGCCAGCAGCGCCGTTGGGGGTCTTGAGGAGCTGTTTTTT
CASSAVGGLEELFF
>NA|TRBJ2-7|NA|TRBV11-2
TGTGCCAGCACCATCAGGGGAATCGAGCAGTACTTC
CASTIRGIEQYF